Detailed here is one TCR beta chain. The CDR3 has 16 amino acids. J gave up 11 bases and V 5 bases, and 17 bases lay outside the gene matches. Germline V gene sequence: CDR1 MNHEY, CDR2 SVGAGI. This record comes from a study of blood T cells in healthy people across ages. With a J-beta primer mix and a sample-barcoded 5' primer, a second PCR ran about 6 to 11 cycles. TCRdb redid the calling of the 5' RACE reads with MiXCR, one entry per CDR3 protein. The profile covers fewer than 750,000 distinct CDR3 sequences, with roughly half appearing a single time and approximately 13% taken by the ten largest. The sample was blood. The chain links TRBV6-5 to TRBJ1-4; 7 nucleotides match TRBD1. This sequence originates from an elderly woman in good health. The DNA for the CDR3 is TGTGCCAGCAGTCCCACCCAGGGGGGGGCGCGTCCGAAACTGTTTTTT. Translation: CASSPTQGGARPKLFF.